This TCR beta chain was retrieved from a study of Ad26.COV2.S vaccination and SARS-CoV-2 variants. V lost 1 base, J lost 2 bases, and 11 bases lay in between. The CDR3 covers 15 residues. The germline V gene has CDR1 LGHDT and CDR2 YNNKEL (reference sequence). This clone was picked up one time. What it binds is not known. The treatment denotes: 19 received Ad26.COV2.S at low or high dose, single or two shots; five or six received placebo; per-sample allocation not given. Each sample was drawn 63 days after the first injection (of vaccine or placebo). This table comes from immunoSEQ multiplex PCR, and its TCRdb copy is limited to in-frame clones, with some not included. Among hundreds of thousands of clones, more than 70% were seen once, and the ten largest hold approximately 1.5%. Study-level results: Vaccine recipients had higher spike-specific TCR breadth than placebo recipients.

The receptor was isolated from a person between 18 and 65 years old who received the Ad26.COV2.S COVID-19 vaccine or a placebo. The starting material was peripheral blood, obtained in a trial of Ad26.COV2.S vaccine versus placebo. This chain connects TRBV3-1 (or the pseudogene TRBV3-2) to TRBJ1-2, with D hard to call. CDR3 residues: CASSQVQAGNYGYTF. The CDR3 DNA is TGTGCCAGCAGCCAAGTCCAGGCCGGGAACTATGGCTACACCTTC.